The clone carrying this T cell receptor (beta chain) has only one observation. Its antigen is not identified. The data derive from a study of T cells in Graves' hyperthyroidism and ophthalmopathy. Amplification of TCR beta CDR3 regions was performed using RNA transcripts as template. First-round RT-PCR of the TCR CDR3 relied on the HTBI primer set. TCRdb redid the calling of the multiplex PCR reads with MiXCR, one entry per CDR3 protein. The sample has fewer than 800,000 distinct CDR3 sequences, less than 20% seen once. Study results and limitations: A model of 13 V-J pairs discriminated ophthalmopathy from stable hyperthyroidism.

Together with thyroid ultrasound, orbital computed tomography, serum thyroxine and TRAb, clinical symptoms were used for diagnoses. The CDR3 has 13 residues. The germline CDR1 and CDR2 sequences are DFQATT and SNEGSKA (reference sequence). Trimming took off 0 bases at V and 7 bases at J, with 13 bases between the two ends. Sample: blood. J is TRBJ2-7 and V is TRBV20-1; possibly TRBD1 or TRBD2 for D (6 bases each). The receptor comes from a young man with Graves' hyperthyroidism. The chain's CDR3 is CSARETGGGEQYF. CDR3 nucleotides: TGCAGTGCTAGAGAGACAGGTGGGGGGGAGCAGTACTTC.